These 21 T cell receptor beta chains were sequenced from one sample in a study of PD-1 blockade in classical Hodgkin lymphoma. The assay was immunoSEQ multiplex PCR, and TCRdb's table has in-frame clones only and misses some. The table has about 38,000 clones, 70% to 85% seen once; the top ten hold roughly 9.2%. The time point was: cycle 4 day 1 (C4D1), after 6 weeks of nivolumab. Patients all relapsed after autologous stem cell transplantation, and there was variation in brentuximab vedotin exposure. Specimen: peripheral blood mononuclear cells (PBMCs), collected before the fourth cycle of nivolumab. These receptors came from a human donor with classical Hodgkin lymphoma.

The rearrangement joins TRBV5-1 to TRBJ2-4, with D maybe TRBD1 (6 bases). Germline V gene lookup returns CDR1 SGHRS and CDR2 YFSETQ. This CDR3 is built from 14 residues. The germline V and J ends were trimmed by 3 bases and 8 bases, with 15 bases remaining between them. The CDR3 DNA reads TGCGCCAGCAGCTATCGGACAGCAACGGACATTCAGTACTTC. Its protein is CASSYRTATDIQYF.

This clone was detected only a few times. The V gene is TRBV6-5, the J gene TRBJ1-6; D is unclear. The CDR3 totals 15 residues. CDR1 MNHEY and CDR2 SVGAGI come from the germline V gene. Trimming pared 2 bases from V and 5 bases from J, leaving 10 bases between. In nucleotides, the CDR3 is TGTGCCAGCAGTTACGGACCAGTAGATAATTCACCCCTCCACTTT. This encodes CASSYGPVDNSPLHF.

The V and J genes are TRBV28 and TRBJ2-1; no clear D gene. The CDR3 covers 14 residues. CDR1 MDHEN and CDR2 SYDVKM come from the germline V gene. Trimming removed 6 bases from V and 2 bases from J, with 11 bases in between. DNA for the CDR3: TGTGCCAGCAGGACGGATGCGGCCTACAATGAGCAGTTCTTC. Protein sequence: CASRTDAAYNEQFF.

This sequence joins TRBV7-2 and TRBJ1-4, with a weak D call TRBD1 (5 bases). Germline lookup yields CDR1 SGHTA and CDR2 FQGNSA. The V gene lost 2 bases and the J gene lost 8 bases, with 15 bases spanning the gap. The CDR3 runs 15 residues. CDR3 bases: TGTGCCAGCAGCTTAATGGGCAGGGCAGGGGAAAAACTGTTTTTT. Residues: CASSLMGRAGEKLFF.

V gene TRBV4-2 combines with J gene TRBJ2-4, with D unclear. This CDR3 has 15 residues. The V end lost 0 bases, the J end lost 0 bases, and 6 bases lay between the germline ends. CDR1 is LGHNA and CDR2 is YNFKEQ in the germline V gene. The DNA for the CDR3 is TGTGCCAGCAGCCAAGATTCCATAGCCAAAAACATTCAGTACTTC. Residues: CASSQDSIAKNIQYF.

The CDR3 coding sequence is TGTGCCAGCAGGCCAGACAGGGAGTGGAGGGGCTACACCTTC. Encoded protein: CASRPDREWRGYTF. The chain employs TRBV28 and TRBJ1-2; 7 bases align to TRBD1. CDR3 size: 14 residues. J was trimmed by 8 bases and V by 6 bases; bases with no gene match: 12. CDR1 and CDR2 from the germline V gene are MDHEN and SYDVKM.

V is TRBV28 and J is TRBJ1-2, with D perhaps matching TRBD1 (6 bases). Per the germline V gene, CDR1 is MDHEN and CDR2 is SYDVKM. The V end lost 6 bases, the J end lost 1 base, and 12 bases lay between the germline ends. This CDR3 is built from 14 residues. Written as DNA, the CDR3 is TGTGCCAGCAGCCAGGGGTTAAGTAACTATGGCTACACCTTC. Its protein is CASSQGLSNYGYTF.

The chain combines TRBV19 with TRBJ2-5; possibly TRBD1 or TRBD2 for D (5 bases each). From germline, CDR1 is LNHDA and CDR2 SQIVND (reference sequence). V was shortened by 5 bases and J by 1 base, with 11 bases between the two germline ends. This CDR3 contains 14 residues. The CDR3 loop reads CASSPDGTQETQYF. As DNA, the CDR3 is TGTGCCAGTAGTCCGGACGGGACCCAAGAGACCCAGTACTTC.

This clone was found a few times. J is TRBJ2-7 and V is TRBV4-2; D might be TRBD1 (6 bases). Trimming stripped 3 bases from V and 5 bases from J, with 14 bases between. The CDR3 consists of 14 residues. Germline V gene data show CDR1 as LGHNA and CDR2 as YNFKEQ. This chain's CDR3 is CASSQHTGFDEQYF. In DNA form, the CDR3 reads TGTGCCAGCAGCCAGCACACAGGGTTCGACGAGCAGTACTTC.

The rearrangement links TRBV5-4 to TRBJ2-1, with 7 bases fitting TRBD1. With V trimmed by 4 bases and J by 4 bases, 5 bases remained unmatched. This CDR3 contains 14 residues. CDR1 SGHNT and CDR2 YYREEE come from the germline V gene (reference sequence). As DNA, the CDR3 is TGTGCCAGCAGCCTATCGACAGGGTACAATGAGCAGTTCTTC. It encodes CASSLSTGYNEQFF.

The chain links TRBV6-1 to TRBJ2-7; 10 nucleotides line up with TRBD1. The CDR3 totals 16 residues. CDR1 is MNHNS and CDR2 is SASEGT in the germline V gene. V shed 2 bases, J shed 2 bases, and the junction held 6 bases outside the gene matches. CDR3: CASSETDRGSTYEQYF. In nucleotides, the CDR3 is TGTGCCAGCAGTGAAACGGACAGGGGGTCAACCTACGAGCAGTACTTC.

The rearrangement links TRBV4-2 to TRBJ2-3, with 11 bases aligning to TRBD2. The V and J ends lost 0 bases and 2 bases, in that order; junction bases with no gene match: 10. Germline V lookup: CDR1 LGHNA, CDR2 YNFKEQ. CDR3 length: 19 amino acids. CDR3 nucleotides: TGTGCCAGCAGCCAAGAGGGGACTAGCGGATTTCTGAACACAGATACGCAGTATTTT. Translating it yields CASSQEGTSGFLNTDTQYF.

The V gene is TRBV4-1, the J gene TRBJ1-1, with a weak D call TRBD1 (6 bases). Trimming removed 0 bases from V and 4 bases from J, with 12 bases in between. CDR1 is MGHRA, CDR2 YSYEKL, per germline. This CDR3 has 15 amino acids. CDR3 sequence (DNA): TGCGCCAGCAGCCAAGATCGGGGGGGCGGCACTGAAGCTTTCTTT. Amino acids: CASSQDRGGGTEAFF.

The chain combines TRBV6-5 with TRBJ2-1, with D perhaps TRBD1 (6 bases). Germline-derived CDR1 and CDR2 are MNHEY and SVGAGI. This CDR3 contains 15 residues. V was clipped by 5 bases and J by 0 bases, with 11 bases between them. CDR3 residues: CASSRDRTSYNEQFF. The CDR3 coding sequence is TGTGCCAGCAGTCGAGACAGGACCTCCTACAATGAGCAGTTCTTC.

This sequence joins TRBV6-5 and TRBJ2-2; D assignment may be TRBD1 or TRBD2 (6 bases each). Germline V gene data show CDR1 as MNHEY and CDR2 as SVGAGI. Trimming shortened V by 0 bases and J by 7 bases, and 12 bases separated the two germline ends. CDR3 length equals 15 residues. DNA of the CDR3: TGTGCCAGCAGTTACTCGAACGGGGGACACGGGGAGCTGTTTTTT. The encoded protein is CASSYSNGGHGELFF.

V is TRBV30 and J is TRBJ2-7, with D possibly TRBD1 on 5 matching bases. Germline loops: CDR1 GTSNPN, CDR2 SVGIG (reference sequence). Trimming shortened V by 7 bases and J by 3 bases, and 10 bases separated the two germline ends. The CDR3 has 11 amino acids. DNA for the CDR3: TGTGCCTTAGACAGCATCTACGAGCAGTACTTC. As protein: CALDSIYEQYF.

The rearrangement links TRBV5-1 to TRBJ1-5; a possible D gene is TRBD1 (5 bases). Germline lookup yields CDR1 SGHRS and CDR2 YFSETQ. V was trimmed by 2 bases and J by 4 bases, leaving 7 bases between them. The CDR3 has 13 amino acids. This chain's CDR3 is CASSFEGNQPQHF. In nucleotides, the CDR3 is TGCGCCAGCAGCTTTGAGGGGAATCAGCCCCAGCATTTT.

The J gene is TRBJ2-2, the V gene TRBV6-6; D is unresolved. Germline loops: CDR1 MNHNY, CDR2 SVGAGI (reference sequence). The V and J ends lost 2 bases and 7 bases respectively, with 8 bases between them. The CDR3 covers 13 residues. The DNA of the CDR3 is TGTGCCAGCAGTTACATGGCAGTCGGGGAGCTGTTTTTT. It is translated as CASSYMAVGELFF.

This clone was observed a few times. The V call is TRBV28, the J call TRBJ2-2; D remains ambiguous. CDR1 and CDR2 (germline): MDHEN, SYDVKM. Between the trimmed V and J ends, which lost 6 bases and 6 bases, there was a span of 8 bases. The CDR3 extends over 12 amino acids. This CDR3 is CASRGKAGELFF. The DNA of the CDR3 is TGTGCCAGCAGAGGAAAAGCCGGGGAGCTGTTTTTT. The entire variable domain, with the rest obtained from reference TRBV28 and TRBJ2-2, is as follows: DVKVTQSSRYLVKRTGEKVFLECVQDMDHENMFWYRQDPGLGLRLIYFSYDVKMKEKGDIPEGYSVSREKKERFSLILESASTNQTSMYLCASRGKAGELFFGEGSRLTVL.

The rearrangement uses TRBV19 and TRBJ1-5; D unclear. Trimming cost V 1 base and J 0 bases, with 13 bases left between them. CDR1 LNHDA and CDR2 SQIVND come from the germline V gene (reference sequence). The CDR3 runs to 17 residues. The DNA of the CDR3 is TGTGCCAGTAGTATAGGTGTCGGCAGTTATAGCAATCAGCCCCAGCATTTT. This gives the protein CASSIGVGSYSNQPQHF.

The CDR3 region is CATSRGVYEQFF. The CDR3 bases are TGTGCCACCAGCAGAGGGGTCTATGAGCAGTTCTTC. The chain employs TRBV15 and TRBJ2-1; D gene unclear. The CDR3 covers 12 residues. Per germline, CDR1 LNHNV and CDR2 YYDKDF (reference sequence). V lost 1 base and J 8 bases, leaving 6 bases between the germline ends. Based on the CDR3 plus reference TRBV15 and TRBJ2-1, the full variable domain is DAMVIQNPRYQVTQFGKPVTLSCSQTLNHNVMYWYQQKSSQAPKLLFHYYDKDFNNEADTPDNFQSRRPNTSFCFLDIRSPGLGDTAMYLCATSRGVYEQFFGPGTRLTVL.